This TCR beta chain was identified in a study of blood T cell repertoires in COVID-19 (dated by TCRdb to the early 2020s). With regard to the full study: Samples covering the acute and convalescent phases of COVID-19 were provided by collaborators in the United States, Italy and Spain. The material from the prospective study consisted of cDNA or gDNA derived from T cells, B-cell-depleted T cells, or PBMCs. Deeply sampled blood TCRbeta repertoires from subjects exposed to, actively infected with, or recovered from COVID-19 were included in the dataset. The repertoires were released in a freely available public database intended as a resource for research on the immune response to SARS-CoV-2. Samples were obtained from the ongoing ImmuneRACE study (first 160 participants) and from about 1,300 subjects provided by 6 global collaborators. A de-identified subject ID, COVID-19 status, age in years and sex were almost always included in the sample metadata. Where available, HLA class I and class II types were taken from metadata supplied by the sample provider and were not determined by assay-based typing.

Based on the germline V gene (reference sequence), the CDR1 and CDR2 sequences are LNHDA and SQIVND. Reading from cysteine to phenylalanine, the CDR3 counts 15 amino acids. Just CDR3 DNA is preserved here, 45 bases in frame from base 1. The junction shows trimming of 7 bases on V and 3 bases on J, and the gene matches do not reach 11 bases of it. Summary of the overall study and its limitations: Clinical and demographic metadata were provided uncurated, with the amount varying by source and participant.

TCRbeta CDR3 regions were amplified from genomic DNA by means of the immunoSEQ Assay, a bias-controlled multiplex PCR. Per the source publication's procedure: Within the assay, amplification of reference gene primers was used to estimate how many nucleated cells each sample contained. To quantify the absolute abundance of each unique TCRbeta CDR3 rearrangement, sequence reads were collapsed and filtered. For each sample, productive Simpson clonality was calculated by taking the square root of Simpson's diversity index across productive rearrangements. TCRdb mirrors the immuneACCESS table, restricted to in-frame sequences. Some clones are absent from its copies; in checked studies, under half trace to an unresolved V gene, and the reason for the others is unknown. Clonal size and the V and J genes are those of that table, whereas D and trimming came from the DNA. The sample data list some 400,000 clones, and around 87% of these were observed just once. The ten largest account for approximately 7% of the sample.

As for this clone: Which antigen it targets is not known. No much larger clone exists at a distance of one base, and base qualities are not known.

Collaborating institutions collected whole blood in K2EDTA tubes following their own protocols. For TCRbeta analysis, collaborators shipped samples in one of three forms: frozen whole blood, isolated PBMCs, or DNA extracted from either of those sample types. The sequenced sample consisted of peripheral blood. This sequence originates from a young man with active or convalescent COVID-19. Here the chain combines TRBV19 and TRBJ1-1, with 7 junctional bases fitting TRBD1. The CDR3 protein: CASKVRGSFDTEAFF. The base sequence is TGTGCCAGTAAGGTCAGGGGGAGTTTTGACACTGAAGCTTTCTTT.